A single sample gave rise to the 27 T cell receptor beta chains below, sequenced in a study of T cells in Graves' hyperthyroidism and ophthalmopathy. TCR beta CDR3 regions were amplified from RNA. An initial round of RT-PCR targeting the TCR CDR3 relied on the HTBI primer set. Each CDR3 protein is one row after TCRdb ran MiXCR on the multiplex PCR reads. This sample carries hundreds of thousands of distinct CDR3 sequences, approximately 15% of them seen once, and the ten largest clones take 34%. The sequenced sample consisted of blood. The receptors derive from a woman between 35 and 50 years old with Graves' ophthalmopathy.

J is TRBJ2-1 and V is TRBV6-2 or TRBV6-3; D is unresolved. CDR3 length equals 16 residues. Looked up from germline, CDR1 is MNHEY and CDR2 is SVGEGT. The V end lost 3 bases, the J end lost 8 bases, and 20 bases lay between the germline ends. Here the CDR3 reads CASSYTPRALTHEQFF. CDR3 DNA sequence: TGTGCCAGCAGTTATACCCCCCGGGCCCTAACCCATGAGCAGTTCTTC.

This clonotype was counted ten times or more. The rearrangement uses TRBV11-2 and TRBJ2-5; D is unclear. V lost 4 bases and J lost 1, with 1 base in between. CDR3 length: 11 amino acids. Per germline, CDR1 SGHAT and CDR2 FQNNGV. CDR3 nucleotides: TGTGCCAGCAGCTCCCAAGAGACCCAGTACTTC. This gives the protein CASSSQETQYF.

This clonotype has a count of ten or more. In nucleotides, the CDR3 is TGTGCCAGCAGTGGCCCCGGGACTAGCGGGAGTTTGTATGAGCAGTTCTTC. Its translation is CASSGPGTSGSLYEQFF. The chain recombines TRBV2 with TRBJ2-1; 14 nucleotides line up with TRBD2. This CDR3 is 17 amino acids long. Unmatched junction bases numbered 10, after V lost 4 bases and J lost 8 bases. Germline CDR1 SNHLY, CDR2 FYNNEI.

This clonotype has at least ten counts. In DNA, the CDR3 is TGTGCCAGCAGCCCAGGATACAATCAGCCCCAGCATTTT. It codes for CASSPGYNQPQHF. The chain joins TRBV7-2 to TRBJ1-5; D is unclear. From germline, CDR1 is SGHTA and CDR2 FQGNSA. Trimming took 5 bases from V and 3 from J, leaving 8 bases between them. The CDR3 loop spans 13 amino acids.

This clonotype was detected many times. The V and J genes are TRBV10-3 and TRBJ1-1, with a tentative D call TRBD1 (5 bases). The germline V gene encodes CDR1 ENHRY and CDR2 SYGVKD. Trimming stripped 10 bases from V and 2 bases from J, with 14 bases between. The CDR3 is 13 residues long. The CDR3, as DNA: TGTGCCAACAAAAAGGGGCCTAACACTGAAGCTTTCTTT. This translates into CANKKGPNTEAFF.

This clonotype showed up many times. The V and J genes are TRBV25-1 and TRBJ2-1, with D possibly being TRBD2 (6 bases). Germline V gene lookup returns CDR1 MGHDK and CDR2 SYGVNS. Trimming pared 1 base from V and 7 bases from J, leaving 14 bases between. The CDR3 is 15 residues long. The CDR3 nucleotides read TGTGCCAGCAGTGAATCCATTGGAGGGAGGAATGAGCAGTTCTTC. The encoded protein is CASSESIGGRNEQFF.

Only a few counts were recorded for this clonotype. The rearrangement uses TRBV11-2 and TRBJ1-5; D is unresolved. V lost 3 bases and J 6 bases, leaving 15 bases between the germline ends. The CDR3 contains 15 residues. The germline gives CDR1 SGHAT, CDR2 FQNNGV. CDR3 residues: CASSLGSSGGQPQHF. The CDR3 region has the DNA TGTGCCAGCAGCTTGGGCTCTTCAGGTGGTCAGCCCCAGCATTTT.

This clonotype was counted ten times or more. The chain combines TRBV6-1 with TRBJ1-2; D is ambiguous. There are 14 residues in the CDR3. Trimming removed 5 bases from V and 4 bases from J, with 14 bases in between. Germline V lookup: CDR1 MNHNS, CDR2 SASEGT. This CDR3 reads CASSSDRRLYGYTF. The CDR3 DNA follows: TGTGCCAGCAGTTCGGACCGACGCCTCTATGGCTACACCTTC.

This clonotype came up many times. The V and J genes are TRBV7-9 and TRBJ1-4; the D is unclear. V was trimmed by 1 base and J by 4 bases, leaving 7 bases between them. The CDR3 consists of 14 residues. The germline V gene has CDR1 SEHNR and CDR2 FQNEAQ (reference sequence). The CDR3 sequence: CASSLDGFNEKLFF. CDR3 coding DNA: TGTGCCAGCAGCTTAGACGGGTTTAATGAAAAACTGTTTTTT.

This clonotype was seen many times. The chain joins TRBV5-6 to TRBJ2-7, with TRBD2 identical over 9 bases. V lost 3 bases and J lost 2; bases outside the gene matches: 6. The germline V gene encodes CDR1 SGHDT and CDR2 YYEEEE. The CDR3 sequence is 15 residues long. CDR3 protein: CASSSMTSGTYEQYF. The DNA for the CDR3 is TGTGCCAGCAGCTCCATGACTAGCGGCACCTACGAGCAGTACTTC.

This clonotype occurred many times. The rearrangement joins TRBV7-9 to TRBJ2-3; D tentatively reads TRBD1 or TRBD2 (5 bases each). Looked up from germline, CDR1 is SEHNR and CDR2 is FQNEAQ (reference sequence). This CDR3 has 13 residues. V dropped 6 bases and J dropped 2 bases, with 9 bases sitting between them. The CDR3 loop is CASRKGTTDTQYF. DNA of the CDR3: TGTGCCAGCAGAAAAGGGACCACAGATACGCAGTATTTT.

This clonotype was detected many times. The rearrangement uses TRBV20-1 and TRBJ2-7; 9 positions match TRBD1. V lost 0 bases and J lost 1; bases outside the gene matches: 4. Germline V gene lookup returns CDR1 DFQATT and CDR2 SNEGSKA (reference sequence). CDR3 length: 15 amino acids. CDR3 amino acids: CSARDTGTGSYEQYF. DNA of the CDR3: TGCAGTGCTAGAGATACGGGGACAGGGTCCTACGAGCAGTACTTC.

This clonotype occurred many times. V gene TRBV7-2 combines with J gene TRBJ2-3; either TRBD1 or TRBD2 may fit D (5 bases each). Germline CDR1 and CDR2: SGHTA and FQGNSA. V dropped 1 base and J dropped 4 bases, with 15 bases sitting between them. This CDR3 is built from 16 residues. In DNA form, the CDR3 reads TGTGCCAGCAGCTTAGTGGCGGGCAGGGATGCAGATACGCAGTATTTT. This encodes CASSLVAGRDADTQYF.

This clonotype was recorded many times. The rearrangement links TRBV27 to TRBJ2-7; D perhaps matches TRBD1 (7 bases). V shed 3 bases and J shed 3 bases, with 18 bases lying between them. This CDR3 has 16 amino acids. In germline, CDR1 is MNHEY, CDR2 SMNVEV (reference sequence). The CDR3 DNA reads as TGTGCCAGCAGTTTTTCTTGGGGGGACAGCAACTACGAGCAGTACTTC. Its protein is CASSFSWGDSNYEQYF.

This clonotype appeared many times. For the CDR3, the DNA is TGTGCCAGCAGCGTAGACAGGGCGCATCCCTCTGGGGCCAACGTCCTGACTTTC. Protein sequence: CASSVDRAHPSGANVLTF. The chain links TRBV2 to TRBJ2-6; 7 bases are a match to TRBD1. Germline V gene lookup returns CDR1 SNHLY and CDR2 FYNNEI. The CDR3 has 18 residues. J lost 0 bases, V lost 6 bases, and 11 bases had no gene match.

This clonotype was detected only a few times. The genes are TRBV15 and TRBJ2-2, with 7 bases lining up with TRBD1. Losses at the gene ends were 0 bases for V and 2 bases for J; bases not matched to a gene: 6. The CDR3 has 17 residues. Per germline, CDR1 LNHNV and CDR2 YYDKDF (reference sequence). This chain's CDR3 is CATSRDIGGLNTGELFF. CDR3 nucleotide sequence: TGTGCCACCAGCAGAGATATAGGGGGCTTAAACACCGGGGAGCTGTTTTTT.

The sample holds many counts of this clonotype. The chain recombines TRBV12-3 or TRBV12-4 with TRBJ2-1; 7 bases match TRBD2. This CDR3 region has 15 residues. After removal of 3 bases from V and 4 bases from J, the junction contained 6 bases not matched to a gene. The CDR3 coding sequence is TGTGCCAGCAGTTTGGGGCTAGCGGCTTACAATGAGCAGTTCTTC. Its translation: CASSLGLAAYNEQFF.

The J gene is TRBJ2-1, the V gene TRBV7-9; 7 positions agree with TRBD2. The ends lost 6 bases at V and 8 bases at J; junction bases unmatched: 13. Germline lookup yields CDR1 SEHNR and CDR2 FQNEAQ (reference sequence). The length of the CDR3 is 15 residues. The CDR3 nucleotides are TGTGCCAGCAGTCACGGCCGACTAGCTCGCGATGAGCAGTTCTTC. Translating gives CASSHGRLARDEQFF.

This clonotype was recorded at least ten times. The chain employs TRBV6-5 and TRBJ1-4, with no clear D. Germline V gene lookup returns CDR1 MNHEY and CDR2 SVGAGI. This CDR3 is built from 14 residues. Trimming cost V 2 bases and J 3 bases, with 7 bases left between them. CDR3 DNA: TGTGCCAGCAGTTACCTCGGACCTAATGAAAAACTGTTTTTT. Encoded protein: CASSYLGPNEKLFF.

In its sample, this clonotype was seen many times. The chain employs TRBV6-5 and TRBJ2-5; TRBD2 matches 12 bases. The CDR3 spans 19 residues. Per the germline V gene, CDR1 is MNHEY and CDR2 is SVGAGI. V lost 2 bases, J lost 3 bases, and 13 bases stayed unmatched. In nucleotides, the CDR3 is TGTGCCAGCAGTTACGGGGGGACTAGCGGGCTAGAAGCGGAAGAGACCCAGTACTTC. Residues: CASSYGGTSGLEAEETQYF.

This sequence joins TRBV24-1 and TRBJ2-2; no reliable D call. Germline V CDR1 and CDR2: KGHDR, SFDVKD. V lost 1 base to trimming and J lost 2 bases, with 10 bases between them. The length of the CDR3 is 16 residues. The CDR3 is CATSDFFRGNTGELFF. In nucleotides, the CDR3 is TGTGCCACCAGTGATTTCTTCCGCGGAAACACCGGGGAGCTGTTTTTT.

The sample holds many counts of this clonotype. The chain couples TRBV6-1 to TRBJ1-1; D call uncertain. Deletions cut 8 bases from V and 4 bases from J, with 14 bases between. CDR3 length: 13 amino acids. CDR1 MNHNS and CDR2 SASEGT come from the germline V gene. CDR3 protein: CASVGPSGTEAFF. In DNA form, the CDR3 reads TGTGCCAGCGTCGGCCCCTCCGGCACTGAAGCTTTCTTT.

This chain links TRBV5-5 with TRBJ1-6; 9 bases align to TRBD1. V lost 4 bases to trimming and J lost 6 bases; unmatched junction nucleotides: 8. The CDR3 has 16 residues. Germline CDR1 is SGHKS and CDR2 is YYEKEE (reference sequence). CDR3 nucleotide sequence: TGTGCCAGCAGCCTGGACAGGGGTAAAAGTAATTCACCCCTCCACTTT. Encoded protein: CASSLDRGKSNSPLHF. Using reference TRBV5-5 and TRBJ1-6 for the parts outside the CDR3, the full variable domain is DAGVTQSPTHLIKTRGQQVTLRCSPISGHKSVSWYQQVLGQGPQFIFQYYEKEERGRGNFPDRFSARQFPNYSSELNVNALLLGDSALYLCASSLDRGKSNSPLHFGNGTRLTVT.

This clonotype was detected ten times or more. V is TRBV2 and J is TRBJ2-5; 9 nucleotides match TRBD2. The germline V gene has CDR1 SNHLY and CDR2 FYNNEI. The length of the CDR3 is 13 residues. J was trimmed by 3 bases and V by 6 bases; bases with no gene match: 2. The chain's CDR3 is CASRKRGEETQYF. CDR3 nucleotides: TGTGCCAGCAGGAAGCGGGGGGAAGAGACCCAGTACTTC. The variable domain in full, with the rest retrieved from reference TRBV2 and TRBJ2-5, is EPEVTQTPSHQVTQMGQEVILRCVPISNHLYFYWYRQILGQKVEFLVSFYNNEISEKSEIFDDQFSVERPDGSNFTLKIRSTKLEDSAMYFCASRKRGEETQYFGPGTRLLVL.

This chain links TRBV5-1 with TRBJ2-3; no clear D. The CDR3 is 14 amino acids. The germline V gene encodes CDR1 SGHRS and CDR2 YFSETQ. V was trimmed by 0 bases and J by 1 base, leaving 6 bases between them. For the CDR3, the DNA is TGCGCCAGCAGCTTGGTGGTAGGCACAGATACGCAGTATTTT. It codes for CASSLVVGTDTQYF.

The chain employs TRBV15 and TRBJ1-4, with D hard to call. The CDR3 extends over 16 amino acids. The germline V gene has CDR1 LNHNV and CDR2 YYDKDF (reference sequence). The V end was cut by 1 base, the J end by 2 bases, with 11 bases between. The CDR3 is CATSRGTGITNEKLFF. In DNA, the CDR3 is TGTGCCACCAGCAGAGGCACCGGGATCACTAATGAAAAACTGTTTTTT.

The sample holds a few counts of this clonotype. The CDR3 bases are TGTGCCAGCAGCCCGTCCTTGGGGCGAGCGGGTTACACCGGGGAGCTGTTTTTT. This translates into CASSPSLGRAGYTGELFF. The chain couples TRBV7-9 to TRBJ2-2, with D perhaps TRBD2 (6 bases). V was clipped by 5 bases and J by 3 bases, with 22 bases between them. The length of the CDR3 is 18 residues. Germline CDR1 SEHNR, CDR2 FQNEAQ (reference sequence). The variable domain in full, with the rest retrieved from reference TRBV7-9 and TRBJ2-2, is DTGVSQNPRHKITKRGQNVTFRCDPISEHNRLYWYRQTLGQGPEFLTYFQNEAQLEKSRLLSDRFSAERPKGSFSTLEIQRTEQGDSAMYLCASSPSLGRAGYTGELFFGEGSRLTVL.